The 32 T cell receptor beta chains listed next were all sequenced from one sample in a study of T cell changes during pregnancy in multiple sclerosis. Sequencing used immunoSEQ multiplex PCR; TCRdb keeps in-frame clones, though not all of them. The table has approximately 66,000 clones, roughly nine tenths seen once; the top ten hold less than 5.5%. Sequenced material: CD8+ T cells from peripheral blood mononuclear cells, taken before pregnancy. These receptors were obtained from a female donor with multiple sclerosis, enrolled in a pregnancy study.

Only one count was recorded for this clone. The chain links TRBV6-1 to TRBJ2-7, with TRBD2 matching 8 bases. The germline V gene has CDR1 MNHNS and CDR2 SASEGT. The CDR3 length is 14 residues. V dropped 8 bases and J dropped 2; count of bases not matched to a gene: 8. The CDR3 DNA reads as TGTGCCAGCGCGGCCGGGGGGGACACCTACGAGCAGTACTTC. This translates into CASAAGGDTYEQYF.

This chain links TRBV9 with TRBJ2-1; D may be TRBD2 (5 bases). This CDR3 contains 13 residues. V lost 2 bases and J 8 bases, leaving 11 bases between the germline ends. The germline CDR1 and CDR2 sequences are SGDLS and YYNGEE. The CDR3 sequence is CASSVKAVDEQFF. As DNA, the CDR3 is TGTGCCAGCAGCGTCAAAGCGGTCGATGAGCAGTTCTTC. Full variable domain (missing parts from reference TRBV9 and TRBJ2-1): DSGVTQTPKHLITATGQRVTLRCSPRSGDLSVYWYQQSLDQGLQFLIQYYNGEERAKGNILERFSAQQFPDLHSELNLSSLELGDSALYFCASSVKAVDEQFFGPGTRLTVL.

The genes are TRBV19 and TRBJ1-1; D uncertain. CDR3 length equals 9 residues. Looked up from germline, CDR1 is LNHDA and CDR2 is SQIVND (reference sequence). Trimming shortened V by 9 bases and J by 7 bases, and 6 bases separated the two germline ends. CDR3 coding DNA: TGTGCCAGGGCGGGTGAAGCTTTCTTT. Translating it yields CARAGEAFF.

This chain joins TRBV6-5 and TRBJ2-7; D ambiguous. The CDR3 is 15 residues long. Germline CDR1 MNHEY, CDR2 SVGAGI. V lost 0 bases and J 0 bases, leaving 9 bases between the germline ends. This chain's CDR3 is CASSYSSSSSYEQYF. The CDR3, as DNA: TGTGCCAGCAGTTACTCATCCTCTAGCTCCTACGAGCAGTACTTC.

This sequence joins TRBV9 and TRBJ2-2; 13 positions match TRBD2. The J segment lost 0 bases and the V segment lost 3 bases, leaving 8 bases of the junction unmatched. Germline V gives CDR1 SGDLS, CDR2 YYNGEE. This CDR3 comprises 19 residues. Here the CDR3 DNA reads TGTGCCAGCAGCGCGACTAGCGGGGGGATTACGACGAACACCGGGGAGCTGTTTTTT. It encodes CASSATSGGITTNTGELFF.

The rearrangement links TRBV7-8 to TRBJ2-5, with D possibly being TRBD1 (5 bases). The CDR3 runs 14 residues. Germline CDR1 is SGHVS and CDR2 is FQNEAQ. The ends were cut back, 8 bases at V and 1 base at J, with 14 bases in the middle. The CDR3 nucleotides are TGTGCCAGCTGGTGGGGCCACCCCCAAGAGACCCAGTACTTC. It encodes CASWWGHPQETQYF.

The genes are TRBV2 and TRBJ2-1; possible D gene TRBD2, 5 bases. The germline V gene encodes CDR1 SNHLY and CDR2 FYNNEI. V was pared by 10 bases and J by 0 bases, with 13 bases between. CDR3 length: 14 residues. This CDR3 is CAILALSSYNEQFF. The CDR3 DNA follows: TGTGCCATCTTAGCGCTTAGCTCCTACAATGAGCAGTTCTTC.

V gene TRBV7-9 combines with J gene TRBJ2-7; a possible D gene is TRBD1 (6 bases). Trimming took off 2 bases at V and 0 bases at J, with 17 bases between the two ends. The CDR3 extends over 17 amino acids. Germline CDR1 SEHNR, CDR2 FQNEAQ (reference sequence). The CDR3 DNA is TGTGCCAGCAGCTTAAAAGGACGGGACATGAGCTCCTACGAGCAGTACTTC. It specifies CASSLKGRDMSSYEQYF.

The rearrangement uses TRBV7-8 and TRBJ2-2, with 7 bases matching TRBD1. Germline values: CDR1 SGHVS, CDR2 FQNEAQ. The CDR3 runs 16 residues. J gave up 1 base and V 6 bases, and 8 bases lay outside the gene matches. The CDR3 sequence: CASRSTRQGNTGELFF. CDR3 bases: TGTGCCAGCAGATCAACCAGACAGGGGAACACCGGGGAGCTGTTTTTT.

The rearrangement joins TRBV27 to TRBJ2-1; 8 bases line up with TRBD2. V lost 3 bases and J lost 4; bases outside the gene matches: 2. The germline gives CDR1 MNHEY, CDR2 SMNVEV (reference sequence). The length of the CDR3 is 14 residues. The CDR3 reads CASSLASGYNEQFF. The CDR3 coding sequence is TGTGCCAGCAGTTTGGCTAGCGGGTACAATGAGCAGTTCTTC.

The V and J genes are TRBV5-6 and TRBJ2-7; D is ambiguous. Germline V gene sequence: CDR1 SGHDT, CDR2 YYEEEE. Trimming took off 2 bases at V and 5 bases at J, with 11 bases between the two ends. This CDR3 has 13 residues. The CDR3 loop reads CASSFGSIDEQYF. DNA of the CDR3: TGTGCCAGCAGCTTTGGTTCTATCGACGAGCAGTACTTC. The full variable domain, rest sourced from reference TRBV5-6 and TRBJ2-7, is DAGVTQSPTHLIKTRGQQVTLRCSPKSGHDTVSWYQQALGQGPQFIFQYYEEEERQRGNFPDRFSGHQFPNYSSELNVNALLLGDSALYLCASSFGSIDEQYFGPGTRLTVT.

The gene calls are TRBV5-1 and TRBJ1-1; 8 bases are a match to TRBD1. Germline loops: CDR1 SGHRS, CDR2 YFSETQ. The CDR3 spans 13 residues. The junction had 5 bases not matched to a gene; V was cut back by 7 bases and J by 3 bases. Here the CDR3 reads CASSQGAHTEAFF. The CDR3, as DNA: TGCGCCAGCTCCCAGGGGGCTCACACTGAAGCTTTCTTT. The variable domain in full, with the rest retrieved from reference TRBV5-1 and TRBJ1-1, is KAGVTQTPRYLIKTRGQQVTLSCSPISGHRSVSWYQQTPGQGLQFLFEYFSETQRNKGNFPGRFSGRQFSNSRSEMNVSTLELGDSALYLCASSQGAHTEAFFGQGTRLTVV.

The chain couples TRBV13 to TRBJ2-5, with 11 bases identical to TRBD2. The CDR3 consists of 12 residues. Looked up from germline, CDR1 is PRHDT and CDR2 is FYEKMQ (reference sequence). J gave up 5 bases and V 9 bases, and 2 bases lay outside the gene matches. The CDR3 here is CASSGGAETQYF. In DNA, the CDR3 is TGTGCCAGTAGCGGGGGGGCCGAGACCCAGTACTTC.

This chain joins TRBV9 and TRBJ1-3; TRBD1 matches 7 bases. Germline CDR1 and CDR2: SGDLS and YYNGEE. This CDR3 is 15 amino acids long. With V trimmed by 4 bases and J by 3 bases, 7 bases remained unmatched. For the CDR3, the DNA is TGTGCCAGCAGCACCCGCCGACAGGGTGGAAACACCATATATTTT. Translating gives CASSTRRQGGNTIYF.

The CDR3 nucleotides read TGTGCCAGCAGTTTCGTGGGAGGCACCGGGGAGCTGTTTTTT. Translation: CASSFVGGTGELFF. The V and J genes are TRBV28 and TRBJ2-2, with a weak D call TRBD2 (6 bases). CDR3 length equals 14 residues. CDR1 and CDR2 (germline): MDHEN, SYDVKM. Trimming pared 3 bases from V and 4 bases from J, leaving 9 bases between. Full variable domain (outside the CDR3, taken from reference TRBV28 and TRBJ2-2): DVKVTQSSRYLVKRTGEKVFLECVQDMDHENMFWYRQDPGLGLRLIYFSYDVKMKEKGDIPEGYSVSREKKERFSLILESASTNQTSMYLCASSFVGGTGELFFGEGSRLTVL.

In its sample, this clone was seen once. This CDR3 is CASSNSGLAGELFF. Written as DNA, the CDR3 is TGTGCCAGCAGTAACTCTGGACTAGCGGGGGAGCTGTTTTTT. The rearrangement links TRBV27 to TRBJ2-2, with 9 bases that match TRBD2. CDR1 and CDR2 from the germline V gene are MNHEY and SMNVEV (reference sequence). This CDR3 spans 14 amino acids. V lost 5 bases and J lost 8; bases outside the gene matches: 6.

V is TRBV7-9 and J is TRBJ2-1, with 10 bases lining up with TRBD2. CDR1 and CDR2 (germline): SEHNR, FQNEAQ (reference sequence). This CDR3 contains 18 residues. J was trimmed by 0 bases and V by 11 bases; bases with no gene match: 16. CDR3: CAGEGLAGAHSSYNEQFF. The DNA of the CDR3 is TGTGCCGGTGAGGGGCTAGCGGGGGCCCACAGCTCCTACAATGAGCAGTTCTTC.

This chain uses TRBV2 with TRBJ2-7, with D maybe TRBD1 (5 bases). The CDR3 runs to 14 residues. Trimming left V 6 bases short and J 3 bases short, with 15 bases between. CDR1 and CDR2 (germline): SNHLY, FYNNEI. The DNA of the CDR3 is TGTGCCAGCAGCCGCCCTGGGGCCAGCTACGAGCAGTACTTC. The encoded protein is CASSRPGASYEQYF.

The chain combines TRBV27 with TRBJ2-6; D gene uncertain. This CDR3 contains 17 residues. Deletions cut 6 bases from V and 1 base from J, with 16 bases between. The germline CDR1 and CDR2 sequences are MNHEY and SMNVEV (reference sequence). CDR3 sequence (DNA): TGTGCCAGCAGCGCTCTTATGAGCCGATCTGGGGCCAACGTCCTGACTTTC. It yields the protein CASSALMSRSGANVLTF. The full variable domain, its missing parts supplied by reference TRBV27 and TRBJ2-6, is EAQVTQNPRYLITVTGKKLTVTCSQNMNHEYMSWYRQDPGLGLRQIYYSMNVEVTDKGDVPEGYKVSRKEKRNFPLILESPSPNQTSLYFCASSALMSRSGANVLTFGAGSRLTVL.

This rearrangement joins TRBV19 to TRBJ1-6, with D perhaps TRBD1 (5 bases). The CDR3 has 14 residues. The ends were cut back, 3 bases at V and 9 bases at J, with 12 bases in the middle. Germline CDR1 and CDR2: LNHDA and SQIVND (reference sequence). The CDR3 sequence: CASSIPGLRSPLHF. The CDR3 bases are TGTGCCAGTAGTATTCCAGGGTTGCGTTCACCCCTCCACTTT.

The chain has TRBV2 and TRBJ1-5; perhaps TRBD1 as D (5 bases). CDR3 length equals 15 residues. CDR1 is SNHLY, CDR2 FYNNEI, per germline. Trimming took 6 bases from V and 3 from J, leaving 15 bases between them. The CDR3 spells CASRTGRDHNQPQHF. The DNA of the CDR3 is TGTGCCAGCAGGACCGGGAGGGACCACAATCAGCCCCAGCATTTT.

The chain employs TRBV7-9 and TRBJ2-3; D remains unclear. The CDR3 runs to 13 residues. The V gene's germline CDR1 is SEHNR and CDR2 FQNEAQ (reference sequence). The ends were cut back, 4 bases at V and 0 bases at J, with 5 bases in the middle. The CDR3 loop reads CASSYTSTDTQYF. CDR3 DNA sequence: TGTGCCAGCAGCTACACAAGCACAGATACGCAGTATTTT.

The V call is TRBV9, the J call TRBJ2-1, with D possibly matching TRBD2 (7 bases). Germline V gene sequence: CDR1 SGDLS, CDR2 YYNGEE. This CDR3 region has 15 residues. With 0 bases removed from V and 5 bases from J, the gap between germline ends came to 12 bases. CDR3 in amino acids: CASSVGGGRNNEQFF. CDR3 in DNA: TGTGCCAGCAGCGTAGGGGGGGGCCGAAACAATGAGCAGTTCTTC.

The chain employs TRBV9 and TRBJ1-2; 10 bases match TRBD1. Germline CDR1 SGDLS, CDR2 YYNGEE. Losses at the gene ends were 2 bases for V and 3 bases for J; bases not matched to a gene: 7. The CDR3 has 16 residues. CDR3 amino acids: CASSVHRDRGHYGYTF. Written as DNA, the CDR3 is TGTGCCAGCAGCGTCCACCGGGACAGGGGCCACTATGGCTACACCTTC.

This CDR3 reads CASSYGGEEYEQYF. The CDR3 bases are TGTGCCAGCAGTTACGGAGGGGAAGAATACGAGCAGTACTTC. The rearrangement uses TRBV6-6 and TRBJ2-7, with a tentative D call TRBD2 (6 bases). CDR1 MNHNY and CDR2 SVGAGI come from the germline V gene (reference sequence). The CDR3 has 14 residues. V dropped 2 bases and J dropped 4 bases, with 12 bases sitting between them.

The chain combines TRBV9 with TRBJ2-7; 11 bases line up with TRBD2. This CDR3 region has 14 residues. Per germline, CDR1 SGDLS and CDR2 YYNGEE. V shed 3 bases, J shed 5 bases, and the junction held 4 bases outside the gene matches. CDR3 sequence: CASSERGLADEQYF. As DNA, the CDR3 is TGTGCCAGCAGCGAGAGGGGACTAGCGGACGAGCAGTACTTC. Combining the CDR3 with reference TRBV9 and TRBJ2-7 gives the whole variable domain DSGVTQTPKHLITATGQRVTLRCSPRSGDLSVYWYQQSLDQGLQFLIQYYNGEERAKGNILERFSAQQFPDLHSELNLSSLELGDSALYFCASSERGLADEQYFGPGTRLTVT.

This chain links TRBV6-6 with TRBJ2-1, with TRBD1 identical over 10 bases. With 8 bases clipped from V and 4 bases from J, the junction kept 5 bases outside the gene matches. The germline V gene encodes CDR1 MNHNY and CDR2 SVGAGI (reference sequence). This CDR3 is built from 14 residues. CDR3 protein: CASGPGQGYNEQFF. CDR3 bases: TGTGCCAGCGGACCGGGACAGGGGTACAATGAGCAGTTCTTC.

This chain links TRBV6-1 with TRBJ2-7; D not resolved. Trimming stripped 1 base from V and 3 bases from J, with 7 bases between. CDR1 MNHNS and CDR2 SASEGT come from the germline V gene. The CDR3 sequence is 13 residues long. CDR3 nucleotide sequence: TGTGCCAGCAGTGAAGTAGTATTCTACGAGCAGTACTTC. Its translation is CASSEVVFYEQYF.

The rearrangement uses TRBV20-1 and TRBJ2-7; a possible D gene is TRBD1 (5 bases). V gave up 6 bases and J gave up 5 bases, with 8 bases separating them. The CDR3 runs to 10 residues. CDR1 DFQATT and CDR2 SNEGSKA come from the germline V gene (reference sequence). The CDR3 reads CSAVGDEQYF. Here the CDR3 DNA reads TGCAGTGCCGTAGGGGACGAGCAGTACTTC.

V is TRBV6-5 and J is TRBJ2-1; D perhaps matches TRBD1 (6 bases). The CDR3 runs to 13 residues. V lost 2 bases to trimming and J lost 5 bases, with 7 bases between them. Germline V gene sequence: CDR1 MNHEY, CDR2 SVGAGI. DNA for the CDR3: TGTGCCAGCAGTTACAGGACAGACAATGAGCAGTTCTTC. Translating it yields CASSYRTDNEQFF.

The chain uses TRBV6-6 and TRBJ2-5; 7 positions agree with TRBD1. Looked up from germline, CDR1 is MNHNY and CDR2 is SVGAGI (reference sequence). The junction had 12 bases not matched to a gene; V was cut back by 8 bases and J by 0 bases. The CDR3 loop spans 16 amino acids. The CDR3 DNA follows: TGTGCCAGCGACCTAGGGGACAGACGGTACCAAGAGACCCAGTACTTC. Translated: CASDLGDRRYQETQYF.

As regards this clone: A junction boundary mismatches the germline segment, possibly from a read error. V and J are TRBV7-7 and TRBJ2-1, with D maybe TRBD1 (5 bases). CDR1 is SSHAT and CDR2 is FNYEAQ in the germline V gene (reference sequence). The CDR3 consists of 13 residues. The CDR3 region is CASSLQPGNEQFF. CDR3 in DNA: TGTGCTAGCAGCTTGCAGCCAGGGAATGAGCAGTTCTTC.